The next 29 T cell receptor beta chains were all read from a single sample in a study of OX40 agonist ivuxolimab in advanced cancers. Clones were sequenced by immunoSEQ multiplex PCR, and TCRdb holds only the in-frame ones, with some missing. This sample carries around 66,000 clones, 80% to 90% of them seen once, and the ten largest clones take 11%. The sequences come from CD4+ or CD8+ T cells sorted from blood, collected in a trial of the OX40 agonist ivuxolimab. Receptors originate from an adult with an advanced solid tumor such as melanoma, head and neck, liver or kidney cancer.

J is TRBJ2-5 and V is TRBV4-1; TRBD2 might be the D (5 bases). The CDR3 is 13 amino acids. The V gene's germline CDR1 is MGHRA and CDR2 YSYEKL. Trimming cost V 3 bases and J 7 bases, with 12 bases left between them. CDR3 protein: CASSHHGVRTQYF. The CDR3 nucleotides are TGCGCCAGCAGCCACCACGGGGTTCGGACCCAGTACTTC.

The V and J genes are TRBV28 and TRBJ2-7, with a tentative D call TRBD2 (5 bases). CDR3 length: 11 residues. Germline V CDR1 and CDR2: MDHEN, SYDVKM. V was clipped by 8 bases and J by 6 bases, with 11 bases between them. CDR3 in amino acids: CASLSRVEQYF. The DNA of the CDR3 is TGTGCCAGCCTCTCGCGGGTCGAGCAGTACTTC.

The rearrangement links TRBV11-2 to TRBJ1-6; TRBD1 is a possible D gene (6 bases). The CDR3 has 14 amino acids. CDR1 SGHAT and CDR2 FQNNGV come from the germline V gene. V gave up 3 bases and J gave up 9 bases, with 12 bases separating them. The CDR3 sequence is CASSFLGGSSPLHF. CDR3 nucleotides: TGTGCCAGCAGCTTTTTAGGGGGAAGTTCACCCCTCCACTTT.

The V and J genes are TRBV7-2 and TRBJ2-2; D might be TRBD2 (5 bases). CDR1 and CDR2 (germline): SGHTA, FQGNSA. V was cut by 1 base and J by 6 bases, with 15 bases left in between. The length of the CDR3 is 16 residues. The CDR3 region is CASSLVSRRGSGELFF. The DNA for the CDR3 is TGTGCCAGCAGCTTAGTGTCCCGTCGCGGGTCCGGGGAGCTGTTTTTT.

The J gene is TRBJ2-7, the V gene TRBV6-6; no firm D call. The CDR3 length is 13 residues. Germline V CDR1 and CDR2: MNHNY, SVGAGI (reference sequence). The V and J ends lost 6 bases and 3 bases respectively, with 12 bases between them. CDR3 residues: CASSLEADYEQYF. The CDR3 coding sequence is TGTGCCAGCAGCTTAGAGGCAGACTACGAGCAGTACTTC.

The chain has TRBV21-1 and TRBJ2-3; the DNA was not used to check the table's D call, TRBD2. TRBV21-1 is noted as a pseudogene. The CDR3 runs 14 residues. The CDR3 is CASGPAISTDTQYF. CDR3 coding DNA: TGTGCCAGCGGTCCTGCTATTAGCACAGATACGCAGTATTTT.

The sample holds one count of this clone. The genes are TRBV27 and TRBJ1-2; 12 nucleotides match TRBD1. J lost 7 bases, V lost 3 bases, and 12 bases had no gene match. Germline V lookup: CDR1 MNHEY, CDR2 SMNVEV (reference sequence). The CDR3 spans 17 residues. The CDR3 reads CASSFGLEGQGAIGYTF. CDR3 in DNA: TGTGCCAGCAGTTTTGGGTTGGAGGGACAGGGGGCTATTGGCTACACCTTC.

V gene TRBV29-1 combines with J gene TRBJ2-3; 10 positions match TRBD2. This CDR3 comprises 15 residues. V lost 6 bases to trimming and J lost 1 base; unmatched junction nucleotides: 7. The germline V gene encodes CDR1 SQVTM and CDR2 ANQGSEA. The CDR3 nucleotides are TGCAGCGTGCAGGGAGCGGGAGGGGGCACAGATACGCAGTATTTT. Translated: CSVQGAGGGTDTQYF.

This sequence joins TRBV5-6 and TRBJ2-5; no clear D. Judging by the DNA end, TRBJ2-7 fits better; the J call may be wrong. This CDR3 region has 15 residues. Germline loops: CDR1 SGHDT, CDR2 YYEEEE. The DNA of the CDR3 is TGTGCCAGCAGCTTGCAAGGCCGGCTATTCTACGAGCAGTACTTC. Amino acid sequence: CASSLQGRLFYEQYF.

V gene TRBV9 combines with J gene TRBJ2-1; D gene uncertain. The ends were cut back, 5 bases at V and 0 bases at J, with 12 bases in the middle. CDR1 SGDLS and CDR2 YYNGEE come from the germline V gene. CDR3 size: 15 residues. CDR3 nucleotide sequence: TGTGCCAGCAGTTTCTCGTGGGGCTCCTACAATGAGCAGTTCTTC. Translating it yields CASSFSWGSYNEQFF.

This chain uses TRBV11-2 with TRBJ2-1; 7 bases are shared with TRBD2. The germline V gene encodes CDR1 SGHAT and CDR2 FQNNGV. J lost 10 bases, V lost 5 bases, and 2 bases had no gene match. CDR3 length: 11 amino acids. CDR3 nucleotide sequence: TGTGCCAGCAGCGCAGCGGGAGAGCAGTTCTTC. It yields the protein CASSAAGEQFF. The entire variable domain, with the rest obtained from reference TRBV11-2 and TRBJ2-1, is as follows: EAGVAQSPRYKIIEKRQSVAFWCNPISGHATLYWYQQILGQGPKLLIQFQNNGVVDDSQLPKDRFSAERLKGVDSTLKIQPAKLEDSAVYLCASSAAGEQFFGPGTRLTVL.

This clone was seen once. The chain is built from TRBV6-5 and TRBJ2-7, with D unresolved. The CDR3 runs 15 residues. CDR1 is MNHEY and CDR2 is SVGAGI in the germline V gene. Between the trimmed V and J ends, which lost 7 bases and 2 bases, there was a span of 18 bases. DNA of the CDR3: TGTGCCAGCACCCCACGTGGCGAATGGGCCTACGAGCAGTACTTC. This encodes CASTPRGEWAYEQYF.

This clone was recorded once. The junction departs from germline at one end; a sequencing error may be responsible. The rearrangement uses TRBV12-5 and TRBJ2-3, with TRBD2 as a possible D gene (7 bases). From germline, CDR1 is LGHNT and CDR2 FRNRAP. The CDR3 contains 11 residues. The CDR3 loop reads CASGFWGGAIF. The CDR3 DNA reads as TGTGCTAGTGGTTTCTGGGGGGGGGCCATTTTT.

Points on this clone: Since a much larger clone is just one base distant, this may be a read error. The rearrangement links TRBV9 to TRBJ2-2, with 9 bases aligning to TRBD2. There are 16 residues in the CDR3. Germline CDR1 reads SGDLS; CDR2 reads YYNGEE. In DNA, the CDR3 is TGTGCCAACAGCGCAATTTCGCGTAGCGGGGGTGGGGAGCTGTTTTTT. Translating gives CANSAISRSGGGELFF.

V usage is TRBV6-1 and J usage is TRBJ1-2, with D perhaps matching TRBD1 (6 bases). V was trimmed by 1 base and J by 0 bases, leaving 9 bases between them. The CDR3 contains 15 residues. Germline V gene sequence: CDR1 MNHNS, CDR2 SASEGT. The CDR3 sequence: CASSEGTASNYGYTF. CDR3 nucleotide sequence: TGTGCCAGCAGTGAAGGGACAGCCTCTAACTATGGCTACACCTTC.

The chain links TRBV18 to TRBJ2-2; a possible D gene is TRBD1 (5 bases). Germline CDR1 is KGHSH and CDR2 is LQKENI. Trimming left V 1 base short and J 7 bases short, with 7 bases between. The CDR3 length is 13 residues. The DNA for the CDR3 is TGTGCCAGCTCACCACGCCAGGGCGGGGAGCTGTTTTTT. Its translation is CASSPRQGGELFF.

This sequence joins TRBV4-1 and TRBJ1-5; a weak D match, TRBD1 (6 bases). V dropped 2 bases and J dropped 11 bases, with 19 bases sitting between them. This CDR3 comprises 15 residues. CDR1 MGHRA and CDR2 YSYEKL come from the germline V gene. CDR3: CASSQRRDTGSAQHF. The CDR3 DNA is TGCGCCAGCAGCCAACGCCGGGACACCGGCTCAGCCCAGCATTTT.

The CDR3 is CASSHPITGPSSYEQYF. In DNA, the CDR3 is TGCGCCAGCAGCCACCCGATAACAGGCCCCAGCTCCTACGAGCAGTACTTC. J is TRBJ2-7 and V is TRBV4-1; tentatively, D is TRBD1 (5 bases). This CDR3 comprises 17 residues. Trimming removed 3 bases at V and 0 bases at J, with 18 bases between. The V gene's germline CDR1 is MGHRA and CDR2 YSYEKL.

DNA of the CDR3: TGTGCCATCCGGGGACAGGGGGCCGACGAGCAGTACTTC. The encoded protein is CAIRGQGADEQYF. The chain joins TRBV6-5 to TRBJ2-7; 12 bases line up with TRBD1. V lost 10 bases to trimming and J lost 5 bases; unmatched junction nucleotides: 6. Looked up from germline, CDR1 is MNHEY and CDR2 is SVGAGI. The CDR3 covers 13 residues.

V gene TRBV28 combines with J gene TRBJ2-7; 7 bases map to TRBD1. V was clipped by 6 bases and J by 3 bases; unmatched bases: 11. This CDR3 is built from 15 residues. CDR1 MDHEN and CDR2 SYDVKM come from the germline V gene. CDR3 region: CASSVTGDHHYEQYF. The CDR3 DNA reads TGTGCCAGCAGCGTTACAGGGGACCACCACTACGAGCAGTACTTC.

The V call is TRBV2, the J call TRBJ2-3; 7 bases map to TRBD2. CDR3 length: 13 residues. V lost 9 bases and J lost 1; bases outside the gene matches: 4. Germline CDR1 SNHLY, CDR2 FYNNEI. CDR3 sequence: CARASGRTDTQYF. Written as DNA, the CDR3 is TGTGCCAGGGCTAGCGGCCGCACAGATACGCAGTATTTT. The full variable domain, with the rest looked up from reference TRBV2 and TRBJ2-3, is EPEVTQTPSHQVTQMGQEVILRCVPISNHLYFYWYRQILGQKVEFLVSFYNNEISEKSEIFDDQFSVERPDGSNFTLKIRSTKLEDSAMYFCARASGRTDTQYFGPGTRLTVL.

The rearrangement links TRBV7-8 to TRBJ2-2, with D possibly being TRBD2 (6 bases). This CDR3 region has 21 residues. Trimming took 5 bases from V and 0 from J, leaving 28 bases between them. Germline V gene lookup returns CDR1 SGHVS and CDR2 FQNEAQ. CDR3 in DNA: TGTGCCAGCAGCCCGCGGATAGCGGCGCAAACTCTACACGCGAACACCGGGGAGCTGTTTTTT. Its protein is CASSPRIAAQTLHANTGELFF.

The chain joins TRBV5-4 to TRBJ1-2, with unresolved D. CDR3 length: 15 residues. From germline, CDR1 is SGHNT and CDR2 YYREEE (reference sequence). The V end lost 0 bases, the J end lost 4 bases, and 13 bases lay between the germline ends. CDR3 loop: CASSLDTLLSYGYTF. CDR3 sequence (DNA): TGTGCCAGCAGCTTGGACACCCTCCTTAGCTATGGCTACACCTTC.

V usage is TRBV19 and J usage is TRBJ1-2; D unclear. The CDR3 is 12 amino acids. Trimming took 3 bases from V and 10 from J, leaving 12 bases between them. The germline gives CDR1 LNHDA, CDR2 SQIVND (reference sequence). DNA of the CDR3: TGTGCCAGTAGTATGCCTCTTCGAGTCTACACCTTC. Residues: CASSMPLRVYTF.

The chain joins TRBV5-4 to TRBJ2-1; D possibly uses TRBD1 or TRBD2 (6 bases each). V was shortened by 4 bases and J by 13 bases, with 18 bases between the two germline ends. Germline CDR1 is SGHNT and CDR2 is YYREEE (reference sequence). There are 13 residues in the CDR3. This chain's CDR3 is CASSGPGVGGQFF. CDR3 DNA: TGTGCCAGCAGCGGACCGGGTGTGGGGGGCCAGTTCTTC. The entire variable domain, with the rest obtained from reference TRBV5-4 and TRBJ2-1, is as follows: ETGVTQSPTHLIKTRGQQVTLRCSSQSGHNTVSWYQQALGQGPQFIFQYYREEENGRGNFPPRFSGLQFPNYSSELNVNALELDDSALYLCASSGPGVGGQFFGPGTRLTVL.

V and J are TRBV19 and TRBJ1-4; no clear D gene. The germline V gene encodes CDR1 LNHDA and CDR2 SQIVND (reference sequence). CDR3 length equals 14 residues. Deletions cut 6 bases from V and 0 bases from J, with 8 bases between. CDR3 sequence (DNA): TGTGCCAGTAGGACGATGGCAACTAATGAAAAACTGTTTTTT. Encoded protein: CASRTMATNEKLFF.

J is TRBJ2-3 and V is TRBV11-1, with TRBD2 as a possible D gene (6 bases). The CDR3 extends over 15 amino acids. The germline V and J ends were trimmed by 3 bases and 1 base, with 11 bases remaining between them. The germline V gene has CDR1 SGHAT and CDR2 FQDESV (reference sequence). CDR3 DNA sequence: TGTGCCAGCAGCTTCCGGGAGACCCGCACAGATACGCAGTATTTT. Translating gives CASSFRETRTDTQYF.

The genes are TRBV6-6 and TRBJ2-1, with 13 positions matching TRBD2. With V trimmed by 6 bases and J by 7 bases, 0 bases remained unmatched. There are 13 residues in the CDR3. Germline values: CDR1 MNHNY, CDR2 SVGAGI (reference sequence). The CDR3 DNA is TGTGCCAGCAGACTAGCGGGAGGGAATGAGCAGTTCTTC. Translating gives CASRLAGGNEQFF.

This clone was detected a few times. This chain connects TRBV28 to TRBJ2-3; 12 bases line up with TRBD2. This CDR3 contains 15 residues. V shed 5 bases, J shed 6 bases, and the junction held 6 bases outside the gene matches. The V gene's germline CDR1 is MDHEN and CDR2 SYDVKM. CDR3 coding DNA: TGTGCCAGCAGTACTAGCGGGGGGCTGTATGATACGCAGTATTTT. It is translated as CASSTSGGLYDTQYF. Looking up the rest from reference TRBV28 and TRBJ2-3 gives the full variable domain: DVKVTQSSRYLVKRTGEKVFLECVQDMDHENMFWYRQDPGLGLRLIYFSYDVKMKEKGDIPEGYSVSREKKERFSLILESASTNQTSMYLCASSTSGGLYDTQYFGPGTRLTVL.